This T cell receptor beta chain stems from a study of cytomegalovirus exposure and HLA in healthy donors. The PCR was carried out with 60 Vbeta primers and 13 Jbeta primers. Method: immunoSEQ multiplex PCR; TCRdb's copy keeps in-frame clones and lacks some. This sample contains tens of thousands of clones. This clonotype was obtained from a woman aged 55-69 years in good health and CMV-seronegative. The material sequenced was PBMCs.

The CDR3 coding sequence is TGTGCCAGCAGTCCTTGGGGGCAGGGTAGTTCCCACGAGCAGTACTTC. It yields the protein CASSPWGQGSSHEQYF. This chain connects TRBV28 to TRBJ2-7; a weak D match, TRBD1 (6 bases). The germline V gene encodes CDR1 MDHEN and CDR2 SYDVKM. The CDR3 length is 16 residues. V gave up 5 bases and J gave up 5 bases, with 22 bases separating them. Full variable domain (remainder filled in from reference TRBV28 and TRBJ2-7): DVKVTQSSRYLVKRTGEKVFLECVQDMDHENMFWYRQDPGLGLRLIYFSYDVKMKEKGDIPEGYSVSREKKERFSLILESASTNQTSMYLCASSPWGQGSSHEQYFGPGTRLTVT.